This TCR beta chain derives from a study of T-cell memory formation after mild COVID-19. Study as a whole: There were largely donor-specific TCR clusters. Whole-study results and caveats: CD4/CD8 balance characterized clones contracting day 15 to 85, and CD4+ skew characterized later expanders. Nothing confirmed that second-wave clones peaking on day 37 were specific for SARS-CoV-2. The pre-infection memory compartment contained some responding clones, suggesting cross-reactive memory joined.

As to this clonotype: Its antigen remains unknown.

TCRdb reprocessed the 5' RACE reads with MiXCR, giving one entry per CDR3 protein. The table shows about 200,000 distinct CDR3 sequences, with roughly 17% occurring only once. The CDR3 length is 11 residues. Germline V CDR1 and CDR2: SNHLY, FYNNEI. V gave up 8 bases and J gave up 8 bases, with 12 bases separating them. The chain uses TRBV2 and TRBJ1-2; D is unresolved. Sequencing was done on a sample of PBMCs or a T cell subset sorted from them (not recorded which). This TCR was recovered from an adult woman who had mild COVID-19 (a few samples of this study predate the infection). Cell type and time point are not known. As DNA, the CDR3 is TGTGCCAGCGAAATTCACGAGGGCTACACCTTC. This sequence encodes CASEIHEGYTF.